These 15 T cell receptor beta chains share one sample of origin, sequenced in a study of shared clonotypes between healthy human individuals. CD45RO-negative, CCR7-positively selected cells formed the naive CD8 fraction, excluding terminally differentiated effector memory CD45RA+ cells. Assay used: immunoSEQ multiplex PCR; TCRdb lists only in-frame clones, some missing. The repertoire holds about 800,000 clones, 96% seen once, with roughly 0.23% in the top ten. The sample was naive CD8+ T cells sorted from blood. These receptors were collected from a man between 25 and 39 years old in good health.

The rearrangement links TRBV2 to TRBJ2-5; D may be TRBD1 or TRBD2 (5 bases each). V was shortened by 8 bases and J by 6 bases, with 7 bases between the two germline ends. The CDR3 loop spans 10 amino acids. Germline CDR1 and CDR2: SNHLY and FYNNEI. The CDR3 bases are TGTGCCAGCCGGGGACAGACCCAGTACTTC. Protein product: CASRGQTQYF.

On this clone itself: A read error may produce the germline difference seen at one junction end. This chain connects TRBV7-3 to TRBJ2-2; tentatively, D is TRBD2 (5 bases). This CDR3 is 15 amino acids long. Germline lookup yields CDR1 SGHTA and CDR2 FQGTGA. CDR3 residues: CASSLTVYGTGELFF. As DNA, the CDR3 is TGTGCCAGCAGCTTAACCGTGTACGGCACCGGGGAGCTATTTTTT.

The chain carries TRBV4-1 and TRBJ2-7; 7 nucleotides agree with TRBD1. The V and J ends lost 1 base and 2 bases, in that order; junction bases with no gene match: 5. CDR1 and CDR2 from the germline V gene are MGHRA and YSYEKL. CDR3 length: 15 residues. CDR3 protein: CASSQAETGTYEQYF. CDR3 DNA: TGCGCCAGCAGCCAAGCAGAGACAGGGACCTACGAGCAGTACTTC.

The rearrangement joins TRBV7-9 to TRBJ2-2; tentative D call: TRBD1 (5 bases). This CDR3 has 16 residues. Germline CDR1 is SEHNR and CDR2 is FQNEAQ (reference sequence). Trimming shortened V by 0 bases and J by 5 bases, and 13 bases separated the two germline ends. CDR3 sequence: CASSLARGAGTGELFF. The CDR3 DNA sequence: TGTGCCAGCAGCTTAGCGCGTGGCGCAGGGACCGGGGAGCTGTTTTTT.

J is TRBJ2-3 and V is TRBV7-2, with 9 bases matching TRBD2. CDR1 and CDR2 (germline): SGHTA, FQGNSA. This CDR3 has 16 residues. V gave up 4 bases and J gave up 4 bases; unmatched junction bases: 9. The CDR3 region has the DNA TGTGCCAGCAGCTGGGGACTAGCAGTTGCAGCAGATACGCAGTATTTT. Its protein is CASSWGLAVAADTQYF.

The V call is TRBV29-1, the J call TRBJ1-1; D ambiguous. V was pared by 1 base and J by 2 bases, with 8 bases between. CDR1 and CDR2 from the germline V gene are SQVTM and ANQGSEA. This CDR3 comprises 13 residues. CDR3 in amino acids: CSVEASLNTEAFF. The DNA for the CDR3 is TGCAGCGTTGAAGCGTCCCTTAACACTGAAGCTTTCTTT.

The J gene is TRBJ2-2, the V gene TRBV4-3, with 10 positions matching TRBD2. V trimming: 0 bases; J trimming: 2 bases; junction bases outside the gene matches: 6. This CDR3 is built from 18 residues. Germline V gives CDR1 LGHNA, CDR2 YSLEER. The CDR3 loop reads CASSQEGPSGSNTGELFF. The DNA for the CDR3 is TGCGCCAGCAGCCAAGAGGGACCTAGCGGGAGTAACACCGGGGAGCTGTTTTTT.

The rearrangement uses TRBV27 and TRBJ2-1; 8 bases match TRBD2. Germline CDR1 reads MNHEY; CDR2 reads SMNVEV (reference sequence). V lost 10 bases, J lost 6 bases, and 8 bases stayed unmatched. This CDR3 contains 13 residues. CDR3 in DNA: TGTGCCACGTCCGGGACTAGAAGCAATGAGCAGTTCTTC. Translating gives CATSGTRSNEQFF.

This CDR3 reads CASSHRRTSGRGNTGELFF. CDR3 nucleotides: TGTGCCAGCAGCCATCGTCGGACTAGCGGGAGAGGGAACACCGGGGAGCTGTTTTTT. The chain carries TRBV11-2 and TRBJ2-2; the match to TRBD2 covers 13 bases. The CDR3 is 19 residues long. The germline V gene encodes CDR1 SGHAT and CDR2 FQNNGV. The junction had 10 bases not matched to a gene; V was cut back by 5 bases and J by 1 base.

The chain uses TRBV7-6 and TRBJ2-5; no clear D. V was pared by 5 bases and J by 5 bases, with 24 bases between. Germline CDR1 reads SGHVS; CDR2 reads FNYEAQ. There are 17 residues in the CDR3. In DNA form, the CDR3 reads TGTGCCAGCAGCCACCCCCCGGGTGGAAATACGGATGAGACCCAGTACTTC. Its protein is CASSHPPGGNTDETQYF. The whole variable domain, remainder taken from reference TRBV7-6 and TRBJ2-5, is GAGVSQSPRYKVTKRGQDVALRCDPISGHVSLYWYRQALGQGPEFLTYFNYEAQQDKSGLPNDRFSAERPEGSISTLTIQRTEQRDSAMYRCASSHPPGGNTDETQYFGPGTRLLVL.

The genes are TRBV28 and TRBJ1-5; the match to TRBD1 covers 9 bases. With 5 bases clipped from V and 4 bases from J, the junction kept 3 bases outside the gene matches. Germline-derived CDR1 and CDR2 are MDHEN and SYDVKM. The CDR3 is 14 residues long. The CDR3 protein is CASSGDRVNQPQHF. CDR3 coding DNA: TGTGCCAGCAGTGGGGACAGGGTTAATCAGCCCCAGCATTTT.

The rearrangement joins TRBV29-1 to TRBJ2-7; D is undetermined. The CDR3 consists of 16 residues. V was shortened by 3 bases and J by 3 bases, with 21 bases between the two germline ends. Germline CDR1 reads SQVTM; CDR2 reads ANQGSEA. The CDR3 loop is CSVDGGCSLVLYEQYF. The CDR3 nucleotides are TGCAGCGTTGACGGTGGGTGTAGTCTGGTCCTCTACGAGCAGTACTTC.

The chain links TRBV23-1 to TRBJ1-5, with 7 positions matching TRBD1. TRBV23-1 is known as an ORF, though its function is uncertain. The CDR3 has 16 residues. V gave up 6 bases and J gave up 2 bases; unmatched junction bases: 10. The CDR3 here is CASRETGKNGNQPQHF. The CDR3 region has the DNA TGCGCCAGCAGGGAGACAGGGAAGAACGGCAATCAGCCCCAGCATTTT.

This chain uses TRBV7-9 with TRBJ2-1; D remains unclear. CDR3 size: 14 residues. The V and J ends lost 1 base and 5 bases respectively, with 9 bases between them. The germline V gene encodes CDR1 SEHNR and CDR2 FQNEAQ (reference sequence). For the CDR3, the DNA is TGTGCCAGCAGCTTAGGGGGATGGCACAATGAGCAGTTCTTC. It specifies CASSLGGWHNEQFF.

The V and J genes are TRBV7-2 and TRBJ2-2, with D unresolved. This CDR3 comprises 14 residues. V lost 2 bases and J lost 2, with 6 bases in between. Germline CDR1 is SGHTA and CDR2 is FQGNSA. DNA of the CDR3: TGTGCCAGCAGCTTAAACAGAAACACCGGGGAGCTGTTTTTT. As protein: CASSLNRNTGELFF.